The clone carrying this TCR beta chain was counted at least ten times. This record belongs to a study of molecular identifiers for immune sequencing clone quantification. Looked up from germline, CDR1 is SGHTA and CDR2 is FQGNSA. The CDR3 spans 10 residues. V was clipped by 9 bases and J by 9 bases; unmatched bases: 2. From the PCR reads, TCRdb called clonotypes with MiXCR, one entry per CDR3 protein. The table includes around 480,000 distinct CDR3 sequences, about 20% detected once. The V and J genes are TRBV7-2 and TRBJ2-1; 7 nucleotides match TRBD2. This receptor was obtained from a human donor in good health. Some libraries in this study had Jurkat cell RNA spiked in. Sample: naive CD8+ T cells from blood, with Jurkat cell RNA spiked in. Regarding subset: FACS-sorted CD8+CD4-CCR7+CD45RA+ naive T cells. The CDR3, as DNA: TGTGCCAGTGGCGGGGGTGAGCAGTTCTTC. Protein sequence: CASGGGEQFF.